A selection of T cell receptor beta chains follows, all from one sample in a study of regulatory T cells in long-lasting Graves disease. TCRdb reanalysed the multiplex PCR reads using MiXCR and keeps one entry per CDR3 protein. This table holds hundreds of thousands of distinct CDR3 sequences, about 16% found once. The same specimen was also included in a second study, on T cells in Graves' hyperthyroidism and ophthalmopathy.

Sample: peripheral blood mononuclear cells (PBMCs), taken at new diagnosis, from a patient treated with antithyroid drugs. These receptors all stem from a man younger than 30 with Graves disease. Each CDR3 is given with its conserved first and last residue. Fields, in order: V gene, D gene, J gene, clone size, CDR3 protein, CDR3 DNA. A D gene is named only where the DNA matches it firmly. Rows may omit the clone size; those that give it use once, few, many or a size class.

v_gene: TRBV20-1
d_gene: .
j_gene: TRBJ2-5
abundance: many
CDR3aa: CSAGRPDRPQETQYF
CDR3nt: TGCAGTGCTGGCCGACCGGACAGACCCCAAGAGACCCAGTACTTC

v_gene: TRBV2
d_gene: .
j_gene: TRBJ2-2
abundance: .
CDR3aa: CASSKAWSGEITGELFF
CDR3nt: TGTGCCAGCAGTAAAGCGTGGTCGGGAGAGATCACCGGGGAGCTGTTTTTT

v_gene: TRBV7-3
d_gene: TRBD2
j_gene: TRBJ2-7
abundance: .
CDR3aa: CASSLIATSGRGTGSYEQYF
CDR3nt: TGTGCCAGCAGCTTAATAGCGACTAGCGGGAGAGGGACTGGCTCCTACGAGCAGTACTTC

v_gene: TRBV6-2/TRBV6-3
d_gene: TRBD1
j_gene: TRBJ1-1
abundance: .
CDR3aa: CASSFSGTGGATEAFF
CDR3nt: TGTGCCAGCAGCTTCTCCGGGACAGGGGGAGCCACTGAAGCTTTCTTT

v_gene: TRBV20-1
d_gene: .
j_gene: TRBJ2-3
abundance: .
CDR3aa: CSASQGLRTDTQYF
CDR3nt: TGCAGTGCTAGTCAGGGTCTCCGCACAGATACGCAGTATTTT

v_gene: TRBV20-1
d_gene: .
j_gene: TRBJ2-2
abundance: many
CDR3aa: CSARGAEHTGELFF
CDR3nt: TGCAGTGCTAGAGGAGCGGAGCACACCGGGGAGCTGTTTTTT

v_gene: TRBV20-1
d_gene: TRBD2
j_gene: TRBJ2-1
abundance: .
CDR3aa: CSVTGTSRYNEQSF
CDR3nt: TGCAGTGTAACCGGGACTAGCAGGTACAATGAGCAGTCCTTC

v_gene: TRBV5-4
d_gene: .
j_gene: TRBJ2-3
abundance: .
CDR3aa: CASSQNRDTQYF
CDR3nt: TGTGCCAGCAGCCAGAACCGCGATACGCAGTATTTT

v_gene: TRBV6-1
d_gene: .
j_gene: TRBJ1-1
abundance: many
CDR3aa: CASSENRDLGAEAFF
CDR3nt: TGTGCCAGCAGTGAGAATCGGGACTTGGGGGCTGAAGCTTTCTTT

v_gene: TRBV25-1
d_gene: TRBD2
j_gene: TRBJ2-5
abundance: .
CDR3aa: CASSESGLAGETQYF
CDR3nt: TGTGCCAGCAGTGAATCTGGACTAGCGGGAGAAACCCAGTACTTC

v_gene: TRBV12-3/TRBV12-4
d_gene: .
j_gene: TRBJ2-1
abundance: many
CDR3aa: CASSSRDTSYNEQFF
CDR3nt: TGTGCCAGCAGTTCGCGGGACACCTCCTACAATGAGCAGTTCTTC

v_gene: TRBV7-9
d_gene: .
j_gene: TRBJ1-2
abundance: few
CDR3aa: CASSLEANGYGYTF
CDR3nt: TGTGCCAGCAGCTTAGAAGCGAACGGGTATGGCTACACCTTC

v_gene: TRBV7-9
d_gene: TRBD2
j_gene: TRBJ2-3
abundance: few
CDR3aa: CASSNGLVGNTDTQYF
CDR3nt: TGTGCCAGCAGCAACGGACTAGTCGGTAACACAGATACGCAGTATTTT

v_gene: TRBV12-3/TRBV12-4
d_gene: TRBD1
j_gene: TRBJ1-1
abundance: many
CDR3aa: CASRTGTEAFF
CDR3nt: TGTGCCAGCAGGACAGGGACTGAAGCTTTCTTT

v_gene: TRBV19
d_gene: .
j_gene: TRBJ1-2
abundance: few
CDR3aa: CASSTRAAGYTF
CDR3nt: TGTGCCAGTAGTACCCGGGCTGCTGGCTACACCTTC

v_gene: TRBV20-1
d_gene: .
j_gene: TRBJ1-3
abundance: .
CDR3aa: CSARDFRREHSGNTIYF
CDR3nt: TGCAGTGCCCGAGATTTTCGACGGGAGCACTCTGGAAACACCATATATTTT

v_gene: TRBV12-3/TRBV12-4
d_gene: .
j_gene: TRBJ2-7
abundance: .
CDR3aa: CASSLGYNEQYF
CDR3nt: TGTGCCAGCAGTTTAGGGTACAATGAGCAGTACTTC

v_gene: TRBV20-1
d_gene: .
j_gene: TRBJ1-2
abundance: many
CDR3aa: CSARDQENYGYTF
CDR3nt: TGCAGTGCTAGAGATCAGGAAAACTATGGCTACACCTTC

v_gene: TRBV12-3/TRBV12-4
d_gene: .
j_gene: TRBJ2-2
abundance: .
CDR3aa: CASSFGRSTGELLF
CDR3nt: TGTGCCAGCAGTTTTGGCAGGTCCACCGGGGAGCTGCTTTTT

v_gene: TRBV12-3/TRBV12-4
d_gene: .
j_gene: TRBJ1-2
abundance: many
CDR3aa: CASSFRSNYGYTF
CDR3nt: TGTGCCAGCAGTTTTCGATCTAACTATGGCTACACCTTC

v_gene: TRBV15
d_gene: TRBD1
j_gene: TRBJ1-2
abundance: .
CDR3aa: CATSRRTGEVGYTF
CDR3nt: TGTGCCACCAGCAGAAGGACAGGGGAGGTCGGCTACACCTTC

v_gene: TRBV9
d_gene: TRBD1
j_gene: TRBJ2-5
abundance: .
CDR3aa: CASSGQGATQETQYF
CDR3nt: TGTGCCAGCAGCGGACAGGGGGCGACTCAGGAGACCCAGTACTTC

v_gene: TRBV30
d_gene: TRBD2
j_gene: TRBJ2-3
abundance: .
CDR3aa: CAWSPGLAGGPKGDTQYF
CDR3nt: TGTGCCTGGAGTCCGGGACTAGCGGGAGGGCCGAAGGGAGATACGCAGTATTTT

v_gene: TRBV5-1
d_gene: .
j_gene: TRBJ1-6
abundance: .
CDR3aa: CASSDRQGISSPLHF
CDR3nt: TGCGCCAGCAGCGACCGTCAGGGTATAAGTTCACCCCTCCACTTT